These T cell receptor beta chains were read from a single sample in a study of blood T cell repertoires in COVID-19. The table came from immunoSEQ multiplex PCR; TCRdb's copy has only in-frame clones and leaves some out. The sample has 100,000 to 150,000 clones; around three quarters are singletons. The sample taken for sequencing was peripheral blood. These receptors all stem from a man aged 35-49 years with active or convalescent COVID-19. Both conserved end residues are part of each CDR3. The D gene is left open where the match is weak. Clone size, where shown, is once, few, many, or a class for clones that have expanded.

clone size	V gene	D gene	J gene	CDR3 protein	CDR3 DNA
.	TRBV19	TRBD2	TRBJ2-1	CASSIVATGTSVNEQFF	TGTGCCAGTAGTATAGTAGCTACCGGGACTAGCGTCAATGAGCAGTTCTTC
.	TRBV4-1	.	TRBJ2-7	CASSQDFGDTYEQYF	TGCGCCAGCAGCCAAGATTTCGGGGACACCTACGAGCAGTACTTC
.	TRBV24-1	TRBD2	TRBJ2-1	CATSDHGGGSYNEQFF	TGTGCCACCAGTGACCATGGGGGAGGGTCCTACAATGAGCAGTTCTTC
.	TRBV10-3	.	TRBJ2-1	CAIRMTGIGRGEQFF	TGTGCCATCAGGATGACCGGGATCGGGCGGGGTGAGCAGTTCTTC
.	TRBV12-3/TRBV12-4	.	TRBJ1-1	CASGWETNTEAFF	TGTGCCAGCGGGTGGGAGACGAACACTGAAGCTTTCTTT
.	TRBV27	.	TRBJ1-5	CASSPPGVGQPQHF	TGTGCCAGCAGTCCCCCAGGGGTAGGACAGCCCCAGCATTTT
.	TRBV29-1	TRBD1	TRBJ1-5	CSVRQGGNQPQHF	TGCAGCGTCAGACAGGGAGGCAATCAGCCCCAGCATTTT
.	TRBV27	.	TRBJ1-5	CASSSGVNNQPQHF	TGTGCCAGCAGTTCGGGGGTCAACAATCAGCCCCAGCATTTT
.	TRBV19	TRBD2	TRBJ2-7	CATRGTSGSYTYEQYF	TGTGCCACTCGTGGGACTAGCGGGAGCTACACCTACGAGCAGTACTTC
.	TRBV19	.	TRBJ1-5	CASSILSGGVNQPQHF	TGTGCCAGTAGTATCCTCAGCGGAGGGGTAAATCAGCCCCAGCATTTT
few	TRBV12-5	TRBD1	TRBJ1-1	CASGWGQAFLTEAFF	TGTGCTAGTGGTTGGGGACAGGCCTTCCTCACTGAAGCTTTCTTT
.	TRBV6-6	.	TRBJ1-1	CASSRRDTWMNTEAFF	TGTGCCAGCAGTCGCCGGGACACTTGGATGAACACTGAAGCTTTCTTT
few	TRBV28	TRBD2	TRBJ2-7	CASSQEAGGPYEQYF	TGTGCCAGCAGTCAAGAGGCGGGAGGGCCGTACGAGCAGTACTTC
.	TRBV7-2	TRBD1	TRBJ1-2	CASSERQGTGGYTF	TGTGCCAGCAGCGAAAGACAGGGGACGGGTGGCTACACCTTC
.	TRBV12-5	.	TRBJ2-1	CASPPAAYNEQFF	TGTGCTAGTCCCCCCGCGGCTTACAATGAGCAGTTCTTC
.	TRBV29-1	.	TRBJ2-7	CSVASGLSHEQYF	TGCAGCGTTGCGTCAGGGCTAAGCCACGAGCAGTACTTC
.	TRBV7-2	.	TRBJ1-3	CASGQHGNTIYF	TGTGCCAGCGGACAGCATGGAAACACCATATATTTT
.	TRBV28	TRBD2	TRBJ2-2	CASSFELADTGELFF	TGTGCCAGCAGTTTTGAACTAGCGGACACCGGGGAGCTGTTTTTT
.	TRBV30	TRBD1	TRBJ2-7	CAWTRGTGGYEQYF	TGTGCCTGGACGAGGGGGACAGGGGGGTACGAGCAGTACTTC
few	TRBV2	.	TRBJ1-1	CASSELREAFF	TGTGCCAGCAGTGAACTCAGGGAAGCTTTCTTT
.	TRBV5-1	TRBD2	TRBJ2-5	CASSPQTTAGGETQYF	TGCGCCAGCAGCCCCCAAACGACAGCGGGGGGGGAGACCCAGTACTTC
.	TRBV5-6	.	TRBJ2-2	CASTEAGGNTGELFF	TGTGCCAGCACCGAGGCTGGCGGGAACACCGGGGAGCTGTTTTTT
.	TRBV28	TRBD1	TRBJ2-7	CASSLTGVPYEQYF	TGTGCCAGCAGTTTAACAGGGGTCCCCTACGAGCAGTACTTC
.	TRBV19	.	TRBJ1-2	CASMQGFHGYTF	TGTGCCAGTATGCAGGGTTTTCATGGCTACACCTTC
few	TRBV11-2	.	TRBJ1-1	CASSLVLMNTEAFF	TGTGCCAGCAGCTTAGTACTCATGAACACTGAAGCTTTCTTT
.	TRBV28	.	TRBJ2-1	CASRPPFGASEQFF	TGTGCCAGCAGACCCCCGTTTGGGGCCAGCGAGCAGTTCTTC
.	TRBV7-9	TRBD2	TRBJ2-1	CASSLVTSGKGNEQFF	TGTGCCAGCAGCTTAGTGACTAGCGGGAAGGGCAATGAGCAGTTCTTC
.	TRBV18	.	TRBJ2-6	CASSLSSGNSGANVLTF	TGTGCCAGCTCCCTATCCTCAGGGAACTCTGGGGCCAACGTCCTGACTTTC
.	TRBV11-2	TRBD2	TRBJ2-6	CASSPSGAGANVLTF	TGTGCCAGCAGCCCCAGCGGGGCTGGGGCCAACGTCCTGACTTTC
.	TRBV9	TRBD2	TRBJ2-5	CASSVGRGGQETQYF	TGTGCCAGCAGCGTCGGTCGGGGAGGGCAAGAGACCCAGTACTTC
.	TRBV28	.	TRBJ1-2	CASEAEGDGYTF	TGTGCCAGCGAGGCCGAGGGGGATGGCTACACCTTC
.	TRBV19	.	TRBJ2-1	CASSPGQRSYNEQFF	TGTGCCAGTAGTCCGGGTCAGCGCTCCTACAATGAGCAGTTCTTC
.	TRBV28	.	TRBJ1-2	CASSPLREDGYTF	TGTGCCAGCAGCCCTCTCAGGGAAGATGGCTACACCTTC
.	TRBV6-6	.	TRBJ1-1	CASSSTDMNTEAFF	TGTGCCAGCAGTTCAACTGATATGAACACTGAAGCTTTCTTT
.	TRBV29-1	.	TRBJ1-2	CSGGVSDYGYTF	TGCAGCGGCGGGGTGTCTGACTATGGCTACACCTTC
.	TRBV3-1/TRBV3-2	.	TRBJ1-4	CASSQPLSGGMAEKLFF	TGTGCCAGCAGCCAGCCCCTGAGCGGGGGGATGGCTGAAAAACTGTTTTTT
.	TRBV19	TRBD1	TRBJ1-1	CASRGSGTGGVHTEAFF	TGTGCCAGTAGGGGGTCGGGGACAGGGGGCGTGCACACTGAAGCTTTCTTT
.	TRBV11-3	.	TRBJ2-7	CASSPGQNEQYF	TGTGCCAGCAGCCCCGGACAGAACGAGCAGTACTTC
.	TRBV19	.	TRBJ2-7	CASSYAGSSGQYF	TGTGCCAGTAGTTACGCGGGGTCTTCCGGGCAGTACTTC
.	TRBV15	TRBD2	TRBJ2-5	CATSRDSLAGEETQYF	TGTGCCACCAGCAGAGATAGCCTAGCGGGAGAAGAGACCCAGTACTTC
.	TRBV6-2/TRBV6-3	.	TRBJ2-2	CASSTTDWSELFF	TGTGCCAGCAGTACGACGGACTGGTCGGAGCTGTTTTTT
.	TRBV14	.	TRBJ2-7	CASSQDASLTYEQYF	TGTGCCAGCAGCCAAGATGCTAGTCTAACCTACGAGCAGTACTTC
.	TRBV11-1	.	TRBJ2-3	CASSLREDTQYF	TGTGCCAGCAGCTTAAGGGAGGATACGCAGTATTTT
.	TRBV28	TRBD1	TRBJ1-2	CASSSQGYGYTF	TGTGCCAGCAGTTCACAGGGGTACGGCTACACCTTC
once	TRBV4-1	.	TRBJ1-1	CASSRTVSIEGTEAFF	TGCGCCAGCAGCCGGACAGTCAGTATAGAGGGAACTGAAGCTTTCTTT
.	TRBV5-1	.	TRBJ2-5	CASSLGQQKETQYF	TGCGCCAGCAGCCTAGGACAGCAAAAAGAGACCCAGTACTTC
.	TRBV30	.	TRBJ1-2	CAWSVSNYGYTF	TGTGCCTGGAGTGTCTCTAACTATGGCTACACCTTC
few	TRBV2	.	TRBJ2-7	CASSASNEGALTSRYF	TGTGCCAGCAGCGCTTCCAACGAAGGGGCCCTAACCTCTCGGTACTTC
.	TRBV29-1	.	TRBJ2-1	CSVDRGSSYNEQFF	TGCAGCGTTGACAGGGGTAGCTCCTACAATGAGCAGTTCTTC
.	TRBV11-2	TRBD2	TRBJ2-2	CASSPIAGERGELFF	TGTGCCAGCAGCCCTATAGCGGGAGAACGAGGGGAGCTGTTTTTT
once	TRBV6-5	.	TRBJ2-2	CASSTRETGELFF	TGTGCCAGCAGTACCAGGGAAACCGGGGAGCTGTTTTTT
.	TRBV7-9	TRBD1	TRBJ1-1	CASSPTGFTEAFF	TGTGCCAGCAGCCCGACAGGGTTCACTGAAGCTTTCTTT
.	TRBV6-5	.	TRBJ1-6	CASSYDGLRLGSPLHF	TGTGCCAGCAGTTACGACGGACTACGGTTAGGGTCACCCCTCCACTTT